Listed below are T cell receptor beta chains from one sample, sequenced in a study of shared T cell receptors in the human thymus. TCRdb's copy holds only in-frame clones and misses some; the assay was immunoSEQ multiplex PCR. This sample carries about 730,000 clones, 75% to 90% of them seen once, and the ten largest clones take more than 0.008%. The same data also went into a second study, on human thymus T cells.

The sequenced material came from thymocytes. The receptors originated from a girl less than two years old with a congenital heart defect. CDR3s include the opening cysteine and the closing phenylalanine or tryptophan.

TRBV7-8	TRBJ1-2	CASSPGANSLPSAF
TRBV6-5	TRBJ1-3	CASRPGASGNTIYF
TRBV2	TRBJ1-3	CASSDGQGGNTIYF
TRBV6-4	TRBJ2-5	CASHLSFRGPDTVETQYF
TRBV20-1	TRBJ2-5	CSVRRGETQYF
TRBV5-4	NA	CASSQATGLAGEHYEQYF
TRBV5-1	TRBJ1-1	CASSLTYQDRVNTEAFF
TRBV11-3	TRBJ2-7	CASSPRGDRGYEQYF
TRBV5-1	TRBJ2-7	CASSSRLGGHYEQYF
TRBV21-1	TRBJ1-2	CASSIHRGHEGYTF
TRBV25-1	TRBJ2-5	CASSPGTNQETQYF
TRBV6-5	TRBJ1-1	CASSRQNTEAFF
TRBV30	TRBJ2-1	CAWNRDSSYNEQFF
TRBV12-5	TRBJ1-1	CASGHPHIIKGQGSVAFF
TRBV7-9	TRBJ1-1	CASSPPGIAFF
TRBV15	TRBJ1-1	CATSSTQGGRERNTEAFF
TRBV4-1	TRBJ1-2	CASSQGPDRGGYTF
TRBV7-6	TRBJ1-5	CASSLSAGAIHQPQHF
TRBV7-8	TRBJ1-6	CASSLWTGQSSYNSPLHF
TRBV12-5	TRBJ2-5	CASGLVHSGGSSETQAQYF
TRBV7-6	TRBJ2-1	CASSLVGRTGSYNEQFF
TRBV20-1	TRBJ1-2	CSPSQGYGYTF
TRBV28	TRBJ1-5	CASSQNRVLHQPQHF
TRBV5-4	TRBJ1-1	CASSLVGRRTEAFF
TRBV18	TRBJ1-1	CASSPRKPEAFF
TRBV5-1	TRBJ2-7	CASSLVAAGDENTPYEQYF
TRBV14	TRBJ1-1	CASSQAYAGGKSLVVTEAFF
TRBV2	TRBJ1-4	CAGKRVGTNEKLFF
TRBV4-1	TRBJ2-1	CASSQELAGSTYNEQFF
TRBV9	TRBJ2-2	CASSRDHLAGAPTGELFF
TRBV5-6	TRBJ1-2	CASSLDRQGAIYGYTF
TRBV6-5	TRBJ1-3	CARAVAIYF
TRBV7-2	TRBJ2-1	CASSLLAFSYSSYNEQFF
TRBV10-1	TRBJ1-1	CASSGLEGTEAFF
TRBV11-3	TRBJ2-1	CASSLVANNEQFF
TRBV2	TRBJ2-4	CASSRVDSHYRGSLAKNIQYF
TRBV15	TRBJ2-2	CATSRVSIVGTAGELFF
TRBV6-4	TRBJ1-1	CASSRQGGMNTEAFF
TRBV2	TRBJ1-5	CASSEAGLRSNSNQPQHF
TRBV27	TRBJ1-5	CASSPLRGPSNQPQHF
TRBV10-3	TRBJ1-3	CAISDSSGNTIYF
TRBV7-6	TRBJ1-1	CASSLVVSSATEAFF
TRBV5-6	TRBJ2-5	CASSCPGLAEETQYF
TRBV6-6	TRBJ2-1	CASSPRGTGCKWQFF
TRBV2	TRBJ2-1	CASSGPVLNEQFF
TRBV6-5	TRBJ1-2	CASSYGTPGRNYGYTF
TRBV28	TRBJ1-1	CASSLGKTGPNFRNTEAFF
TRBV28	TRBJ1-4	CASSLQDEKLFF
TRBV18	TRBJ1-1	CASSPGGVRDTEAFF
TRBV19	TRBJ1-1	CASFKETGMNTEAFF
TRBV4-1	TRBJ1-1	CASSQRLDTEAFF
TRBV6-5	TRBJ1-1	CASRGLTNTEAFF
TRBV30	TRBJ1-4	CAWSVPAGGINEKLFF